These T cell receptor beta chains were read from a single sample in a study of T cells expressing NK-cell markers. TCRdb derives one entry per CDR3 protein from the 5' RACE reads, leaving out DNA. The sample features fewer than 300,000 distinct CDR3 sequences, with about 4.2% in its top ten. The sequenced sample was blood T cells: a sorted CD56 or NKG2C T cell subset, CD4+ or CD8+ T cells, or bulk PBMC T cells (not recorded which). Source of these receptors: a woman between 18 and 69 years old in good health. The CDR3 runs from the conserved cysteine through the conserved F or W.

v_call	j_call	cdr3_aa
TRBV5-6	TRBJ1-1	CASSLGGVEAFF
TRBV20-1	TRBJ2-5	CSAVSGGRETQYF
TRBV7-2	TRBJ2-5	CASSLGLYGRGEETQYF
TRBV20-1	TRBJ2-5	CSARRLASQETQYF
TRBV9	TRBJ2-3	CASSVSDGIKSTDTQYF
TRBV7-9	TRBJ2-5	CASSFPEAGRTGETQYF
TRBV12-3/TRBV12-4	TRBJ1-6	CASSLYPGEGSPLHF
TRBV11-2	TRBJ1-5	CASSSGISGNQPQHF
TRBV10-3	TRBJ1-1	CAISESPDMNTEAFF
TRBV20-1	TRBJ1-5	CSARGQSGNQPQHF
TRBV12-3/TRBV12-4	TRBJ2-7	CASNSGQGPLNYEQYF
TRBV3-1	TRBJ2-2	CASSQEGAGTGELFF
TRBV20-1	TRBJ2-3	CSARRQTTDTQYF
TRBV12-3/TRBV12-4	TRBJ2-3	CASSLGRVADTQYF
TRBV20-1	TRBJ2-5	CSARVGTVGETQYF
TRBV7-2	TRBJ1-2	CASSFGGRNRNGYTF
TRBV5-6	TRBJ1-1	CASSLLGRGDTEAFF